This T cell receptor beta chain was sequenced in a study of blood T cell repertoires in COVID-19. Study background: Material from acute and convalescent COVID-19 was sourced from the United States, Italy and Spain.

Using immunoSEQ multiplex PCR, the repertoire was profiled, and TCRdb retains in-frame clones only, with some absent. Here the sample spans nearly 200,000 clones, roughly 84% being singletons. The CDR3 covers 12 residues. CDR1 and CDR2 from the germline V gene are GTSNPN and SVGIG (reference sequence). Trimming stripped 4 bases from V and 6 bases from J, with 12 bases between. The chain has TRBV30 and TRBJ1-2, with D maybe TRBD1 (5 bases). Sequenced input: peripheral blood. The receptor's source is a human donor in a cohort sampled during active COVID-19. This CDR3 reads CAWISRGDGYTF. Written as DNA, the CDR3 is TGTGCCTGGATCTCCCGGGGGGATGGCTACACCTTC.